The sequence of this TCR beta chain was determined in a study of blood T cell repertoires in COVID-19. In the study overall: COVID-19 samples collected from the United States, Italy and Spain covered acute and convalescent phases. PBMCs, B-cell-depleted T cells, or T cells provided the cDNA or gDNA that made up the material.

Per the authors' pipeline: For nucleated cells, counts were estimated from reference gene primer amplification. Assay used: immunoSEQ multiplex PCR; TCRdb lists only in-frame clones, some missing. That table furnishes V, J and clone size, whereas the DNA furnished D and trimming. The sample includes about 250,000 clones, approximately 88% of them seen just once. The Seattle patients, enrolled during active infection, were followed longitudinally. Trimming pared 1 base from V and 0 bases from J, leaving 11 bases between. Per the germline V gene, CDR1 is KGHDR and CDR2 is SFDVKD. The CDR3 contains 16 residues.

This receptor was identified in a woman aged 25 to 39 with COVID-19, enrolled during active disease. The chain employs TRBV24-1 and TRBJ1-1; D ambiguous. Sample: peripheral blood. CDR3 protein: CATSDFPPLMNTEAFF. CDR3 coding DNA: TGTGCCACCAGTGATTTCCCACCACTCATGAACACTGAAGCTTTCTTT.